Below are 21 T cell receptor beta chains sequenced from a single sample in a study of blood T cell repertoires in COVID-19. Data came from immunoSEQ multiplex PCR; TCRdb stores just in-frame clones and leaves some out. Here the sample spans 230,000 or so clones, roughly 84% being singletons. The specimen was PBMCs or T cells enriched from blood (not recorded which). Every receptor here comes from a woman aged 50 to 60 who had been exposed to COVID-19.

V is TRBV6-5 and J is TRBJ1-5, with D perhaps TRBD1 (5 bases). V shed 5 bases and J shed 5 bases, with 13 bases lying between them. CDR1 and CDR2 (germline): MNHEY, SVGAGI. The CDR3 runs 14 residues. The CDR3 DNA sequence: TGTGCCAGCAGTACCCGGGGGGGATATCAGCCCCAGCATTTT. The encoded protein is CASSTRGGYQPQHF.

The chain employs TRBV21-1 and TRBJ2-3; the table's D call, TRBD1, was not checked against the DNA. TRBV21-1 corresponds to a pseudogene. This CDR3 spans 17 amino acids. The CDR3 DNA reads TGTGCCAGCAGCAACGGGATTGGAGGGGGCAAGGCAGATACGCAGTATTTT. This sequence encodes CASSNGIGGGKADTQYF.

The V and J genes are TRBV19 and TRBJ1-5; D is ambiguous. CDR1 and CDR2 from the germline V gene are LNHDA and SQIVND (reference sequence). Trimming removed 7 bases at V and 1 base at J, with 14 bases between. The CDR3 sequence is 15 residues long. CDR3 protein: CASKVVPTSNQPQHF. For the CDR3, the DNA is TGTGCCAGTAAAGTAGTCCCCACCAGCAATCAGCCCCAGCATTTT. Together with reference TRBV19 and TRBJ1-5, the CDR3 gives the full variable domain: DGGITQSPKYLFRKEGQNVTLSCEQNLNHDAMYWYRQDPGQGLRLIYYSQIVNDFQKGDIAEGYSVSREKKESFPLTVTSAQKNPTAFYLCASKVVPTSNQPQHFGDGTRLSIL.

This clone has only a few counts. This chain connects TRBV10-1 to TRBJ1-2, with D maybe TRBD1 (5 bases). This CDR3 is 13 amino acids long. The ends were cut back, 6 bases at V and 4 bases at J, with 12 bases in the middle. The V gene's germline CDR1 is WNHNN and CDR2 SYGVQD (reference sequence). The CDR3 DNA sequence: TGCGCCAGCAGCCCGGCGGGGGGCTATGGCTACACCTTC. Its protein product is CASSPAGGYGYTF.

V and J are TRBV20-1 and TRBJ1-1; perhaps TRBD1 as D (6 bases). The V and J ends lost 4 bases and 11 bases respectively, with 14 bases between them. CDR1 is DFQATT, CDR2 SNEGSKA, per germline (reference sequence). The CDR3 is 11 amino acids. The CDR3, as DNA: TGCAGTGCTAAGGTCAACAGGGTGGCTTTCTTT. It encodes CSAKVNRVAFF.

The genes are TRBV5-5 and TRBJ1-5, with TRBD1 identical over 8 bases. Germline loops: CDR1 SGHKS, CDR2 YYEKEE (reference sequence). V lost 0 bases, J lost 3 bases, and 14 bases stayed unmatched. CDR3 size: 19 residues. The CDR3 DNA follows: TGTGCCAGCAGCTTGGCGGGACTCGGCAGGGGGCACCTCAATCAGCCCCAGCATTTT. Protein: CASSLAGLGRGHLNQPQHF.

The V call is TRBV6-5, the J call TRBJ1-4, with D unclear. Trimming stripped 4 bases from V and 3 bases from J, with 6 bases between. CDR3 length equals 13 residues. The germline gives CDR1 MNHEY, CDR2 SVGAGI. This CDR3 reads CASSWEANEKLFF. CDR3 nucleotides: TGTGCCAGCAGTTGGGAGGCTAATGAAAAACTGTTTTTT.

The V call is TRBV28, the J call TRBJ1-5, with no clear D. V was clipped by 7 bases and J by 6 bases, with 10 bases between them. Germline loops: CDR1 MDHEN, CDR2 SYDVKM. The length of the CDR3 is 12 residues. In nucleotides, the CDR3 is TGTGCCAGCACGCCCGGGGTTCAGCCCCAGCATTTT. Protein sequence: CASTPGVQPQHF.

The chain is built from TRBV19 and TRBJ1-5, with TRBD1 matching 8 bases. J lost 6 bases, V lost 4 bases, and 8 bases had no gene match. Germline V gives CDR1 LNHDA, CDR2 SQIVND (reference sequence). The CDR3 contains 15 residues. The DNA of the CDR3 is TGTGCCAGTAGTACCGGGACAGGAGCGGGTCAGCCCCAGCATTTT. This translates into CASSTGTGAGQPQHF.

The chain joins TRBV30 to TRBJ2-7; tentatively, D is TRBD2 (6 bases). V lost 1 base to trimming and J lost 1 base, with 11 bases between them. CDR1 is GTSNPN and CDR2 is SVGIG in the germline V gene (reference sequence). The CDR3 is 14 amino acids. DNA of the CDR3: TGTGCCTGGAGTGGGTTCAGCGGGTCCTACGAGCAGTACTTC. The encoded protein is CAWSGFSGSYEQYF.

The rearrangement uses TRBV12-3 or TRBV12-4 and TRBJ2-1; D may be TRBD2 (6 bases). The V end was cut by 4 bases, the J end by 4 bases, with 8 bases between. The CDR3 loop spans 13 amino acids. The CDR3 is CASSSGLYNEQFF. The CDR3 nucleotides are TGTGCCAGCAGTTCGGGACTGTACAATGAGCAGTTCTTC.

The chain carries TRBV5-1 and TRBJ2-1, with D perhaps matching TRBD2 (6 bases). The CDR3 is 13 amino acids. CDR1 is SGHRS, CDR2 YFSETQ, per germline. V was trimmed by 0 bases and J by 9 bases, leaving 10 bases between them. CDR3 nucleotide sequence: TGCGCCAGCAGCTTGGTCCCGGAGGGTGAGCAGTTCTTC. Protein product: CASSLVPEGEQFF.

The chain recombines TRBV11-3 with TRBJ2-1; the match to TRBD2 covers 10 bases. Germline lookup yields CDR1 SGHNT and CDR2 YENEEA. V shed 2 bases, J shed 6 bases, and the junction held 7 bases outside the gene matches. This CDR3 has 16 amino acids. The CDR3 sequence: CASSLTLAGDRNEQFF. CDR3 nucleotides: TGTGCCAGCAGCTTAACCCTAGCGGGGGACCGCAATGAGCAGTTCTTC.

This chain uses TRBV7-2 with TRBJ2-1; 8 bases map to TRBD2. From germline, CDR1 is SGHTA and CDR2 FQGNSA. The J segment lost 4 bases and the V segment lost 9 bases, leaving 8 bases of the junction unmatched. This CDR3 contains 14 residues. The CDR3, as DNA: TGTGCCAGTGTGCTGGGCGGGGGGTACAATGAGCAGTTCTTC. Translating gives CASVLGGGYNEQFF.

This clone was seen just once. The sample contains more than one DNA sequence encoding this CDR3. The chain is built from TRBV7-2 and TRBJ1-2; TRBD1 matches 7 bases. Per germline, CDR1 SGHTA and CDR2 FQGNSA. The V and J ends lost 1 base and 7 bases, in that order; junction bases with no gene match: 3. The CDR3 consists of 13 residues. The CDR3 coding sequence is TGTGCCAGCAGCTTAGGAGGGGGCTCTGGCTACACCTTC. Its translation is CASSLGGGSGYTF.

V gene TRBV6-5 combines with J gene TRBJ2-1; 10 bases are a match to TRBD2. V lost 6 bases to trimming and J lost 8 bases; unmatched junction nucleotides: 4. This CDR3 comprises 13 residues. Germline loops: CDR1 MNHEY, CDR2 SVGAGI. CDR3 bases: TGTGCCAGCAGCCTACTAGCGGGGTATGAGCAGTTCTTC. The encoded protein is CASSLLAGYEQFF.

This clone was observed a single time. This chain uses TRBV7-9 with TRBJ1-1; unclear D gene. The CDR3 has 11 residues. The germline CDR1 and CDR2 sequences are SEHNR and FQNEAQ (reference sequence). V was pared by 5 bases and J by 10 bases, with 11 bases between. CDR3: CASSTDFRAFF. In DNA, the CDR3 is TGTGCCAGCAGCACCGACTTTCGAGCTTTCTTT.

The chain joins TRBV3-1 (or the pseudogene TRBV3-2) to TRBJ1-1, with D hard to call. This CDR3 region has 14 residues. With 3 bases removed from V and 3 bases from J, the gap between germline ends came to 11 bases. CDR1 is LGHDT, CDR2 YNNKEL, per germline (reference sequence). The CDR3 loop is CASSQFQAHTEAFF. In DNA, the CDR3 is TGTGCCAGCAGCCAGTTCCAGGCCCACACTGAAGCTTTCTTT.

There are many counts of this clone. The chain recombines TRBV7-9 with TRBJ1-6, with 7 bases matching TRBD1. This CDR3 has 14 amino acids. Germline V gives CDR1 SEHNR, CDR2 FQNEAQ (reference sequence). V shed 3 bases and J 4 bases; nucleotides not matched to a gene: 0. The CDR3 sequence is CASSLTGYNSPLHF. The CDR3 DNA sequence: TGTGCCAGCAGCTTGACAGGGTATAATTCACCCCTCCACTTT.

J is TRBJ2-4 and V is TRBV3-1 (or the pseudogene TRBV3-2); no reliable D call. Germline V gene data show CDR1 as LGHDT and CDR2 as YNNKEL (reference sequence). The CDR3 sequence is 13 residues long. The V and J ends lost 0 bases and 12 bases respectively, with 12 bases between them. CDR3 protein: CASSQDLASAQYF. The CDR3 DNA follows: TGTGCCAGCAGCCAAGATCTGGCTAGTGCTCAGTACTTC.

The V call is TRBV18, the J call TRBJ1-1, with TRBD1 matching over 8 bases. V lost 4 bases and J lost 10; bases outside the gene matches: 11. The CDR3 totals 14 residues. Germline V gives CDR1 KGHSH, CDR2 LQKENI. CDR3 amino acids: CASSLVPGQEAAFF. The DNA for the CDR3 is TGTGCCAGCTCACTAGTCCCGGGACAGGAGGCAGCTTTCTTT. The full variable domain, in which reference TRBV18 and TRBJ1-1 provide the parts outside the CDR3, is NAGVMQNPRHLVRRRGQEARLRCSPMKGHSHVYWYRQLPEEGLKFMVYLQKENIIDESGMPKERFSAEFPKEGPSILRIQQVVRGDSAAYFCASSLVPGQEAAFFGQGTRLTVV.